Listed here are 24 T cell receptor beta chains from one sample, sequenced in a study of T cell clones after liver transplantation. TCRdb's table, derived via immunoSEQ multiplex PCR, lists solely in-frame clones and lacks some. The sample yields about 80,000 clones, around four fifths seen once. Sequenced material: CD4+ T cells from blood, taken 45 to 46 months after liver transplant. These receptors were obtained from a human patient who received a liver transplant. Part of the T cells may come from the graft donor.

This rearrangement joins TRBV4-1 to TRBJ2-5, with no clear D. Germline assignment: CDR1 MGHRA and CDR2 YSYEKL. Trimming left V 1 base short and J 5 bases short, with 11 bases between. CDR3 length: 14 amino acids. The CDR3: CASSQVFAWETQYF. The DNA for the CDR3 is TGCGCCAGCAGCCAAGTTTTCGCCTGGGAGACCCAGTACTTC.

This chain's CDR3 is CASSIWGAGANVLTF. CDR3 nucleotide sequence: TGTGCCAGTAGTATCTGGGGGGCGGGGGCCAACGTCCTGACTTTC. The gene calls are TRBV19 and TRBJ2-6; D may correspond to TRBD1 or TRBD2 (6 bases each). The ends were cut back, 3 bases at V and 4 bases at J, with 10 bases in the middle. Germline V lookup: CDR1 LNHDA, CDR2 SQIVND (reference sequence). This CDR3 comprises 15 residues.

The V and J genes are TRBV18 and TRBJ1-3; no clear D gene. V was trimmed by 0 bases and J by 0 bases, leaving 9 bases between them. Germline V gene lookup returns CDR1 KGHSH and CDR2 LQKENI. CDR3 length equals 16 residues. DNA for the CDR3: TGTGCCAGCTCACCACCGGCGGGAAGCTCTGGAAACACCATATATTTT. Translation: CASSPPAGSSGNTIYF.

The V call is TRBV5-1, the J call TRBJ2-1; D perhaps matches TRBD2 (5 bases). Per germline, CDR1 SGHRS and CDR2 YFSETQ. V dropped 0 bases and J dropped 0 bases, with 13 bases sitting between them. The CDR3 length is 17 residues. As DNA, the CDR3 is TGCGCCAGCAGCTTGGCCGGGGTATTAAGCTCCTACAATGAGCAGTTCTTC. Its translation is CASSLAGVLSSYNEQFF.

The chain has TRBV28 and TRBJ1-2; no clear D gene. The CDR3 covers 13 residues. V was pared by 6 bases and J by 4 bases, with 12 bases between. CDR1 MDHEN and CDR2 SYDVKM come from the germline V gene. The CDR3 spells CASSLRAPYGYTF. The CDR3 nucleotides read TGTGCCAGCAGCCTTAGGGCCCCCTATGGCTACACCTTC.

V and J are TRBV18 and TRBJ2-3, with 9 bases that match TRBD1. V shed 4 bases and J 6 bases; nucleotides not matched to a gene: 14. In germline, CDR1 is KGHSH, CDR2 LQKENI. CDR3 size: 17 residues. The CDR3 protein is CASSLGQGRFRTDTQYF. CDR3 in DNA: TGTGCCAGCTCACTGGGACAGGGCCGGTTTCGAACGGATACGCAGTATTTT.

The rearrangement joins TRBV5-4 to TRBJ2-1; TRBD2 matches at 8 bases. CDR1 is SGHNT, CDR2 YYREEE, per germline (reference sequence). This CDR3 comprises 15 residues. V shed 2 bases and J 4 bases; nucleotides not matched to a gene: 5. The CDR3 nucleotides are TGTGCCAGCAGCTTTACGGGAGGGAAATACAATGAGCAGTTCTTC. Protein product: CASSFTGGKYNEQFF.

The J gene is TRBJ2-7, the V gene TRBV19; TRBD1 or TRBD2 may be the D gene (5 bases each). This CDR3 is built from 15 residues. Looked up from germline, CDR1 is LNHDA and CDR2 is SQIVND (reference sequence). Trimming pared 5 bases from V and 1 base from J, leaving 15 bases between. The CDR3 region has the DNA TGTGCCAGTAGTCCGACCCCGGGGCCTTCCTACGAGCAGTACTTC. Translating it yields CASSPTPGPSYEQYF.

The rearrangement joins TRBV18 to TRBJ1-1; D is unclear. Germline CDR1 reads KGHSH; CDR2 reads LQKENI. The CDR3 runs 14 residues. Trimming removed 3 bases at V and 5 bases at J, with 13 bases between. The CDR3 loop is CASSPPPFGTEAFF. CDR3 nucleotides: TGTGCCAGCTCACCCCCCCCCTTTGGGACTGAAGCTTTCTTT.

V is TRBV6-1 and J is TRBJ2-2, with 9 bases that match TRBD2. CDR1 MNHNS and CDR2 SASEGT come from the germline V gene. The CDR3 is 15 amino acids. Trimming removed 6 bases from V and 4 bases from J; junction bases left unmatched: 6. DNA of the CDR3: TGTGCCAGCAGGCGAGGACTAGCGATCACCGGGGAGCTGTTTTTT. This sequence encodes CASRRGLAITGELFF.

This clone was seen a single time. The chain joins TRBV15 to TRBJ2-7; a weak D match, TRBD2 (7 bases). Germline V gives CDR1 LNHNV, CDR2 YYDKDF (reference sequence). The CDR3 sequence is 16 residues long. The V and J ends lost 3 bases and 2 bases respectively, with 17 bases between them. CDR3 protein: CATSRGTLGGAYEQYF. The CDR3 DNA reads TGTGCCACCAGCAGGGGGACTTTAGGGGGGGCCTACGAGCAGTACTTC.

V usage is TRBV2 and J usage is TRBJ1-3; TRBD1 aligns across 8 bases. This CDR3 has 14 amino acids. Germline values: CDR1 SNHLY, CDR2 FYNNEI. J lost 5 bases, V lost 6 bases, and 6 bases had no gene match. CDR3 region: CASSKTGARNTIYF. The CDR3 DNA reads TGTGCCAGCAGCAAGACAGGGGCCCGAAACACCATATATTTT.

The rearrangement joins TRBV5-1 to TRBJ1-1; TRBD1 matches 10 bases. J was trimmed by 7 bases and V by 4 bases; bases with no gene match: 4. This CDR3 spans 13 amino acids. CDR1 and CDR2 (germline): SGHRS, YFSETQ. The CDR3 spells CASSRGQGIEAFF. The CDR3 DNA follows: TGCGCCAGCAGCCGGGGACAGGGGATTGAAGCTTTCTTT.

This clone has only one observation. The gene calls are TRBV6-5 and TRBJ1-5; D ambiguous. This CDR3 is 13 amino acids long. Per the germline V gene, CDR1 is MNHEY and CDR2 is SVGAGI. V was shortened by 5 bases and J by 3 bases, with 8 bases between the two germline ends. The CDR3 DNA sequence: TGTGCCAGCAGTCCAAGTAACAATCAGCCCCAGCATTTT. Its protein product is CASSPSNNQPQHF.

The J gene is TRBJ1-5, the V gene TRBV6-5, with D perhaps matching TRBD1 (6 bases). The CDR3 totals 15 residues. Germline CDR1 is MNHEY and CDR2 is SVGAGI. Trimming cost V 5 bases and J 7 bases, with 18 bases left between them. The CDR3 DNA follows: TGTGCCAGCAGTCCGAGGGGGGTCTCAGGCCAGCCCCAGCATTTT. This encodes CASSPRGVSGQPQHF.

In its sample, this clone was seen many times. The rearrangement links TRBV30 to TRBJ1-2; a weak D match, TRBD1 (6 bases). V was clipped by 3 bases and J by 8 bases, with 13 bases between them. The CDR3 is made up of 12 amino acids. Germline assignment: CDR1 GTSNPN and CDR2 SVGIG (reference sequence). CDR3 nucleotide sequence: TGTGCCTGGAGCCGACAGGCCGGGGGCTACACCTTC. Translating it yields CAWSRQAGGYTF.

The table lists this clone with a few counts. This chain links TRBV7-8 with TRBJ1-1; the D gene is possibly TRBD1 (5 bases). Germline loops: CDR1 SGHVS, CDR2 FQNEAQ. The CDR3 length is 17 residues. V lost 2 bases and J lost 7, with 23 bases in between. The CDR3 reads CASSLSWTRKPKHEAFF. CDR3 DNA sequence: TGTGCCAGCAGCTTAAGTTGGACAAGGAAACCCAAACATGAAGCTTTCTTT. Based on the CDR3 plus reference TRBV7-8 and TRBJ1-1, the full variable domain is GAGVSQSPRYKVAKRGQDVALRCDPISGHVSLFWYQQALGQGPEFLTYFQNEAQLDKSGLPSDRFFAERPEGSVSTLKIQRTQQEDSAVYLCASSLSWTRKPKHEAFFGQGTRLTVV.

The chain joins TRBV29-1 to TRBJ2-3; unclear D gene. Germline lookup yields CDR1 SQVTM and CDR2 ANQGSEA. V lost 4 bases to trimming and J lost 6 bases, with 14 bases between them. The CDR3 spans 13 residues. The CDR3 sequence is CSVVLSALDTQYF. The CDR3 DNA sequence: TGCAGCGTTGTTTTGAGTGCTTTGGATACGCAGTATTTT.

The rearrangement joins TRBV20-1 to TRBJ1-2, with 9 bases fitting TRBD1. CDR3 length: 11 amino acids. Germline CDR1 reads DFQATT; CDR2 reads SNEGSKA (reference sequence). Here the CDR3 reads CRRDRAGGYTF. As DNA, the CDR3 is TGCAGGCGGGACAGGGCCGGGGGCTACACCTTC.

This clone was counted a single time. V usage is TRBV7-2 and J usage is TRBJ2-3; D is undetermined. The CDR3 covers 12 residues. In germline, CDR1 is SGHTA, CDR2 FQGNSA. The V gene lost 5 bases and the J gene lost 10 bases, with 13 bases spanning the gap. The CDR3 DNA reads TGTGCCAGCAGCCCTTCCCGAGGAGCGCAGTATTTT. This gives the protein CASSPSRGAQYF.

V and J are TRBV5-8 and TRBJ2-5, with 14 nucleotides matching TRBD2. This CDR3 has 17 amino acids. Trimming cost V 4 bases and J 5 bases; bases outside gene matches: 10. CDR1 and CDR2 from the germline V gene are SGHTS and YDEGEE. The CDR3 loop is CASSNPGTSGSRETQYF. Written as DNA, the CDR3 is TGTGCCAGCAGCAACCCCGGGACTAGCGGGAGTAGGGAGACCCAGTACTTC.

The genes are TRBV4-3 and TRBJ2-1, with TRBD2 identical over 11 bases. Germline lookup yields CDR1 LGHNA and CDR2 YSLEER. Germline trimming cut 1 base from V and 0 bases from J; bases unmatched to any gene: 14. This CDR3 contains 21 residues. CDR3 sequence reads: CASSQAASGRYTIGSYNEQFF. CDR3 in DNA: TGCGCCAGCAGCCAAGCCGCTAGCGGGAGGTACACGATTGGCTCCTACAATGAGCAGTTCTTC.

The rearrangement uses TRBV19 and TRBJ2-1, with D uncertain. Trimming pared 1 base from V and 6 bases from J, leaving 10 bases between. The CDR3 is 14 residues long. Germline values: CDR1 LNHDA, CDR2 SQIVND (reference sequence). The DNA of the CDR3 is TGTGCCAGTAGTATAGGGGGTAGCCTCAATGAGCAGTTCTTC. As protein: CASSIGGSLNEQFF.

The CDR3 sequence is CASSFTETQYF. The CDR3 DNA reads TGTGCCAGCAGTTTTACAGAGACCCAGTACTTC. The rearrangement links TRBV28 to TRBJ2-5, with no clear D. Germline lookup yields CDR1 MDHEN and CDR2 SYDVKM. The V end lost 3 bases, the J end lost 4 bases, and 3 bases lay between the germline ends. The CDR3 sequence is 11 residues long.